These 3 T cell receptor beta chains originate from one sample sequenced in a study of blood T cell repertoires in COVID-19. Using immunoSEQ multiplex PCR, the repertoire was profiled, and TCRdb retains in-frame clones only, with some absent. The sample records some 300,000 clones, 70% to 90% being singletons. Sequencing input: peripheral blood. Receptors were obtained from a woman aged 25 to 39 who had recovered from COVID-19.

CDR3 loop: CASSLGLAGGRNEQFF. CDR3 DNA: TGCGCCAGCAGCCTGGGACTAGCGGGGGGGCGCAATGAGCAGTTCTTC. The chain recombines TRBV4-3 with TRBJ2-1; TRBD2 aligns across 16 bases. CDR3 size: 16 residues. Germline CDR1 LGHNA, CDR2 YSLEER. The junction had 3 bases not matched to a gene; V was cut back by 4 bases and J by 6 bases.

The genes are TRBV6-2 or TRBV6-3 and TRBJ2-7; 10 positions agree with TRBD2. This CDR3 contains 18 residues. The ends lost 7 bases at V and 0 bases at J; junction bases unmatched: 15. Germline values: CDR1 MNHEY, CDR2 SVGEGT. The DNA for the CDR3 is TGTGCCAGCACCCCGACAGGACTAGCGGACCCGAGCTCCTACGAGCAGTACTTC. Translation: CASTPTGLADPSSYEQYF.

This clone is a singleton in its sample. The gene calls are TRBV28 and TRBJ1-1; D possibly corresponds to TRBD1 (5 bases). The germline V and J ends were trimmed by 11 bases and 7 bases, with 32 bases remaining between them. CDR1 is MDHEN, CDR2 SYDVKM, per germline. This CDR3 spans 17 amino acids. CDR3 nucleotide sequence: TGTGCCCTCTCCACATCCCTGGGGGGAGGGCATGGGGATGAAGCTTTCTTT. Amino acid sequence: CALSTSLGGGHGDEAFF.